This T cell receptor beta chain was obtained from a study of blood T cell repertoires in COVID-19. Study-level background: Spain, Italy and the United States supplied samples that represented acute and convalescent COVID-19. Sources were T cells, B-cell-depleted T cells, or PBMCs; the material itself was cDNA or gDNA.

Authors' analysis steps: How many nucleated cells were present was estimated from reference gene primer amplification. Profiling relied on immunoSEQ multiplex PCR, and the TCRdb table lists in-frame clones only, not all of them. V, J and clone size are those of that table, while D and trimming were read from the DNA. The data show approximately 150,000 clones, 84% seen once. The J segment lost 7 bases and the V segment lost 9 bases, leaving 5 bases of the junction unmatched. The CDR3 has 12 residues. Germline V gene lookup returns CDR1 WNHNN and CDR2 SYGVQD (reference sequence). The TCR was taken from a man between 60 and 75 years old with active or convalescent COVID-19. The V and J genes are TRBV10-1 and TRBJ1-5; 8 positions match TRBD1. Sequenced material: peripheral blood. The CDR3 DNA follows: TGCGCCAGTGGACAGGGTGTCCAGCCCCAGCATTTT. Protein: CASGQGVQPQHF.